Listed below are T cell receptor beta chains from one sample, sequenced in a study of T cells in localized non-small cell lung cancer. TCRdb keeps only in-frame clones here, not all; method: immunoSEQ multiplex PCR. The table includes some 50,000 clones, around 81% detected once. Sample: peripheral blood mononuclear cells, taken before any cancer treatment. The receptors were gathered from a man aged 35 to 70 with stage III lung adenocarcinoma. Both conserved end residues are part of each CDR3. The order of the fields is V gene, D gene, clone size, J gene, CDR3 protein, CDR3 DNA. D genes are given only for firm matches. A row's size may be missing; if present it is once, few, many or a size class.

>TRBV7-9|TRBD2|-|TRBJ2-2
CASRFGLAGATNTGELFF
TGTGCCAGCAGATTCGGACTAGCGGGGGCTACGAACACCGGGGAGCTGTTTTTT
>TRBV30|-|-|TRBJ1-2
CAWSKIGRSYGYTF
TGTGCCTGGAGTAAAATCGGCAGAAGCTATGGCTACACCTTC
>TRBV5-4|-|-|TRBJ2-5
CASSFDGNQETQYF
TGTGCCAGCAGCTTTGACGGAAACCAAGAGACCCAGTACTTC
>TRBV19|-|-|TRBJ2-1
CASSIDRSSYNEQFF
TGTGCCAGTAGTATCGACAGGTCCTCCTACAATGAGCAGTTCTTC
>TRBV15|-|-|TRBJ1-5
CATSLSNQPQHF
TGTGCCACCAGTCTAAGCAATCAGCCCCAGCATTTT
>TRBV7-2|-|-|TRBJ1-2
CASPRADLYGYTF
TGTGCCAGCCCCCGGGCAGACCTATATGGCTACACCTTC
>TRBV19|-|-|TRBJ2-6
CASSTRPSSGANVLTF
TGTGCCAGTAGTACTAGACCGAGCTCTGGGGCCAACGTCCTGACTTTC
>TRBV27|TRBD2|-|TRBJ2-7
CASRLQTSGSYEQYF
TGTGCCAGCAGGTTACAGACTAGCGGCTCCTACGAGCAGTACTTC
>TRBV27|-|-|TRBJ2-6
CASKTGSSGANVLTF
TGTGCCAGCAAGACCGGCAGCTCTGGGGCCAACGTCCTGACTTTC
>TRBV5-1|-|-|TRBJ1-1
CASSVGMTGLRLEAAEAFF
TGCGCCAGCAGCGTGGGCATGACAGGACTCCGACTTGAAGCCGCAGAAGCTTTCTTT
>TRBV6-1|TRBD1|-|TRBJ2-5
CASGSLTGGAETQYF
TGTGCCAGCGGCAGCCTTACAGGGGGCGCAGAGACCCAGTACTTC
>TRBV5-1|TRBD1|few|TRBJ2-5
CASSSGQAHQETQYF
TGCGCCAGCAGCTCCGGACAGGCCCACCAAGAGACCCAGTACTTC
>TRBV29-1|TRBD1|-|TRBJ2-7
CSVGDRGLTYEQYF
TGCAGCGTTGGAGACAGGGGTCTCACCTACGAGCAGTACTTC
>TRBV5-4|-|-|TRBJ2-2
CASSLGGAGQELFF
TGTGCCAGCAGCTTGGGGGGAGCAGGGCAGGAGCTGTTTTTT
>TRBV5-1|-|-|TRBJ1-4
CASSSIGGTNEKLFF
TGCGCCAGCAGCTCGATCGGGGGAACTAATGAAAAACTGTTTTTT
>TRBV19|TRBD1|-|TRBJ1-1
CASSNRDRVTEAFF
TGTGCCAGTAGTAACCGGGACAGGGTTACTGAAGCTTTCTTT
>TRBV19|-|-|TRBJ2-3
CASSYFSSTDTQYF
TGTGCCAGTAGCTACTTTTCCAGTACAGATACGCAGTATTTT
>TRBV5-1|-|-|TRBJ2-4
CASSLGGIAKNIQYF
TGCGCCAGCAGCTTGGGCGGGATAGCCAAAAACATTCAGTACTTC
>TRBV25-1|-|few|TRBJ1-1
CASSGIGTEAFF
TGTGCCAGCAGTGGGATTGGAACTGAAGCTTTCTTT
>TRBV11-2|TRBD1|-|TRBJ2-1
CASSSMTGPYNEQFF
TGTGCCAGCAGCTCGATGACAGGGCCCTACAATGAGCAGTTCTTC
>TRBV25-1|-|-|TRBJ1-2
CASSGRAQSYGYTF
TGTGCCAGCAGTGGAAGGGCACAGTCCTATGGCTACACCTTC
>TRBV7-9|-|-|TRBJ2-3
CASSLSGSTDTQYF
TGTGCCAGCAGCTTATCAGGGAGCACAGATACGCAGTATTTT
>TRBV14|-|-|TRBJ2-6
CASSQLKSSGANVLTF
TGTGCCAGCAGCCAGTTAAAGTCCTCTGGGGCCAACGTCCTGACTTTC
>TRBV27|-|few|TRBJ1-2
CASSSPTEANYGYTF
TGTGCCAGCAGCTCGCCGACAGAAGCTAACTATGGCTACACCTTC
>TRBV12-5|-|-|TRBJ2-5
CASSPGTGYQETQYF
TGTGCTAGCTCTCCGGGAACAGGGTACCAAGAGACCCAGTACTTC
>TRBV4-1|TRBD2|-|TRBJ2-5
CASSQERGGQETQYF
TGTGCCAGCAGCCAAGAGCGGGGGGGCCAAGAGACCCAGTACTTC
>TRBV7-2|TRBD2|once|TRBJ2-5
CASSFQSGGAGETQYF
TGTGCCAGCAGCTTCCAAAGCGGGGGGGCGGGAGAGACCCAGTACTTC
>TRBV14|-|-|TRBJ2-3
CASSQRQLGRGTDTQYF
TGTGCCAGCAGCCAGCGACAGTTAGGGAGGGGGACAGATACGCAGTATTTT
>TRBV11-2|TRBD1|-|TRBJ2-5
CASSSVITGGGETQYF
TGTGCCAGCAGCTCGGTAATAACAGGGGGCGGCGAGACCCAGTACTTC
>TRBV27|-|-|TRBJ2-3
CASSLSEGGDSTDTQYF
TGTGCCAGCAGTTTATCAGAGGGCGGGGACAGCACAGATACGCAGTATTTT
>TRBV5-6|TRBD2|-|TRBJ2-1
CASSLIAGGYNEQFF
TGTGCCAGCAGTTTGATAGCGGGGGGCTACAATGAGCAGTTCTTC
>TRBV5-1|TRBD2|-|TRBJ2-3
CASSPGTSADTQYF
TGCGCCAGCAGCCCCGGGACTAGTGCAGATACGCAGTATTTT